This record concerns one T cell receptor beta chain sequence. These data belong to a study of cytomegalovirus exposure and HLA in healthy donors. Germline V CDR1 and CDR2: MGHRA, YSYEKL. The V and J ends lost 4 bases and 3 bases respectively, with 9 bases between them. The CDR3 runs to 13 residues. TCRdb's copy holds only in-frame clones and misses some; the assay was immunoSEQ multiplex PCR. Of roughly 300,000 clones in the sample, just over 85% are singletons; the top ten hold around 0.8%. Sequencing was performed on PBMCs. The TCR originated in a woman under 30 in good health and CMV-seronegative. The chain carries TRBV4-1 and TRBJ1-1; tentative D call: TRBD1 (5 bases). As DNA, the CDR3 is TGCGCCAGCAGCCTCGACAGACACACTGAAGCTTTCTTT. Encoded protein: CASSLDRHTEAFF.